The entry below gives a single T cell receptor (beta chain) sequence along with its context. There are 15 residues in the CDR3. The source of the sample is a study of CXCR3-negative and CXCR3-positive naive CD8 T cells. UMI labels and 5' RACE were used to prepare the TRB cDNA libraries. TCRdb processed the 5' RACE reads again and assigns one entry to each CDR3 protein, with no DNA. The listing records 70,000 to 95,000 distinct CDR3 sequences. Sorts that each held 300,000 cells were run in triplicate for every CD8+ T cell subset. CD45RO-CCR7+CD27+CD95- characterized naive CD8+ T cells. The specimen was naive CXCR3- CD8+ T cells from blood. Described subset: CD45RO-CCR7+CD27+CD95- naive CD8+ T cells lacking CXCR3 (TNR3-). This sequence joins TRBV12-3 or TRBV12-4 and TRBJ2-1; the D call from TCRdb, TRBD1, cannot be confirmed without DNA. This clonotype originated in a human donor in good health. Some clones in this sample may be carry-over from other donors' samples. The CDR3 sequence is CASSRTGGILDEQFF.